Below, 20 T cell receptor beta chains from the same sample are listed, as sequenced in a study of T cell responses to AZD1222 COVID-19 vaccine. Profiling relied on immunoSEQ multiplex PCR, and the TCRdb table lists in-frame clones only, not all of them. The sample has approximately 150,000 clones, 75% to 95% seen once. The sequences come from peripheral blood, collected 28 days after the second dose of the MenACWY control vaccine. The receptor set was obtained from an adult who received the MenACWY meningococcal vaccine as a control.

The chain employs TRBV28 and TRBJ2-7, with D perhaps matching TRBD1 (6 bases). V lost 8 bases and J lost 2, with 13 bases in between. The CDR3 sequence is 13 residues long. Germline V gene sequence: CDR1 MDHEN, CDR2 SYDVKM. The CDR3 is CASGRQAPYEQYF. The DNA for the CDR3 is TGTGCCAGCGGTAGACAGGCCCCCTACGAGCAGTACTTC.

The CDR3 region is CASSYYVETQYF. CDR3 DNA: TGTGCCAGCAGTTACTATGTGGAGACCCAGTACTTC. This rearrangement joins TRBV6-2 or TRBV6-3 to TRBJ2-5; D is undetermined. Germline V gives CDR1 MNHEY, CDR2 SVGEGT. V was pared by 1 base and J by 5 bases, with 5 bases between. This CDR3 comprises 12 residues.

The V call is TRBV28, the J call TRBJ1-1; D uncertain. The V gene's germline CDR1 is MDHEN and CDR2 SYDVKM. CDR3 length equals 15 residues. The V gene lost 5 bases and the J gene lost 0 bases, with 13 bases spanning the gap. The CDR3 bases are TGTGCCAGCAGTGGCGGCAGCCGCATGAACACTGAAGCTTTCTTT. Translating gives CASSGGSRMNTEAFF.

The gene calls are TRBV5-1 and TRBJ2-7; no definite D call. CDR1 and CDR2 (germline): SGHRS, YFSETQ. The ends were cut back, 4 bases at V and 1 base at J, with 15 bases in the middle. The CDR3 spans 15 residues. The chain's CDR3 is CASSVGSGGSYEQYF. In DNA, the CDR3 is TGCGCCAGCAGCGTCGGGTCTGGTGGGTCCTACGAGCAGTACTTC. Based on the CDR3 plus reference TRBV5-1 and TRBJ2-7, the full variable domain is KAGVTQTPRYLIKTRGQQVTLSCSPISGHRSVSWYQQTPGQGLQFLFEYFSETQRNKGNFPGRFSGRQFSNSRSEMNVSTLELGDSALYLCASSVGSGGSYEQYFGPGTRLTVT.

This clone was recorded only once. A read error may produce the germline difference seen at one junction end. This chain links TRBV15 with TRBJ1-6; D may be TRBD1 (6 bases). The CDR3 length is 17 residues. The germline CDR1 and CDR2 sequences are LNHNV and YYDKDF (reference sequence). The CDR3 protein is CATRRDWGDTVRSPLHF. The CDR3 DNA follows: TGTGCCACCAGGAGAGATTGGGGGGACACGGTGCGGTCACCCCTCCACTTT.

On this clone: At one boundary the junction diverges from the germline segment, which might be a read error. This sequence joins TRBV7-7 and TRBJ2-1; 10 nucleotides line up with TRBD2. The CDR3 has 15 amino acids. Looked up from germline, CDR1 is SSHAT and CDR2 is FNYEAQ (reference sequence). This chain's CDR3 is CASSLTSGIFNEQFF. CDR3 coding DNA: TGTGCTAGCAGCTTAACTAGCGGGATATTTAATGAGCAGTTCTTC.

The rearrangement links TRBV19 to TRBJ1-3, with TRBD1 as a possible D gene (6 bases). Trimming left V 2 bases short and J 1 base short, with 15 bases between. Germline lookup yields CDR1 LNHDA and CDR2 SQIVND (reference sequence). CDR3 length: 17 residues. Here the CDR3 DNA reads TGTGCCAGTAGTATACGCAGGGGAGAAGGGTCTGGAAACACCATATATTTT. Translating gives CASSIRRGEGSGNTIYF.

The chain has TRBV7-6 and TRBJ2-5; TRBD2 agrees at 13 bases. The CDR3 contains 16 residues. V gave up 5 bases and J gave up 1 base; unmatched junction bases: 4. The germline gives CDR1 SGHVS, CDR2 FNYEAQ. CDR3 protein: CASSPGLAGSQETQYF. The DNA of the CDR3 is TGTGCCAGCAGCCCGGGACTAGCGGGATCCCAAGAGACCCAGTACTTC.

The rearrangement uses TRBV19 and TRBJ1-5, with TRBD1 identical over 8 bases. The CDR3 is 16 amino acids. V trimming: 4 bases; J trimming: 3 bases; junction bases outside the gene matches: 8. The germline gives CDR1 LNHDA, CDR2 SQIVND (reference sequence). The CDR3 protein is CASSTRDRNYNQPQHF. DNA of the CDR3: TGTGCCAGTAGTACCAGGGACAGGAACTACAATCAGCCCCAGCATTTT.

V and J are TRBV28 and TRBJ1-5; no definite D call. Trimming removed 8 bases from V and 3 bases from J, with 8 bases in between. The CDR3 is 12 residues long. Germline V gives CDR1 MDHEN, CDR2 SYDVKM. The CDR3 reads CASVRINQPQHF. In DNA, the CDR3 is TGTGCCAGCGTACGGATCAATCAGCCCCAGCATTTT. The full variable domain, with the rest looked up from reference TRBV28 and TRBJ1-5, is DVKVTQSSRYLVKRTGEKVFLECVQDMDHENMFWYRQDPGLGLRLIYFSYDVKMKEKGDIPEGYSVSREKKERFSLILESASTNQTSMYLCASVRINQPQHFGDGTRLSIL.

The chain joins TRBV7-9 to TRBJ2-3, with D unresolved. V lost 0 bases to trimming and J lost 1 base, with 5 bases between them. CDR3 size: 14 residues. Germline CDR1 SEHNR, CDR2 FQNEAQ (reference sequence). The CDR3: CASSLALGTDTQYF. The CDR3 DNA reads as TGTGCCAGCAGCTTAGCGCTAGGCACAGATACGCAGTATTTT.

This clone showed up just once. The chain employs TRBV28 and TRBJ1-2, with D perhaps matching TRBD1 (5 bases). This CDR3 region has 13 residues. V was cut by 10 bases and J by 6 bases, with 18 bases left in between. CDR1 is MDHEN and CDR2 is SYDVKM in the germline V gene. CDR3 sequence reads: CATLLVRVHGYTF. DNA for the CDR3: TGTGCCACCCTTTTAGTCAGGGTCCATGGCTACACCTTC.

The chain carries TRBV9 and TRBJ2-7, with TRBD2 as a possible D gene (7 bases). This CDR3 is built from 15 residues. In germline, CDR1 is SGDLS, CDR2 YYNGEE. Trimming pared 0 bases from V and 6 bases from J, leaving 16 bases between. Here the CDR3 DNA reads TGTGCCAGCAGCGTAGGCGGGGGCGGGTACTCCGAGCAGTACTTC. This gives the protein CASSVGGGGYSEQYF.

The chain couples TRBV28 to TRBJ1-6, with 9 bases identical to TRBD1. V trimming: 1 base; J trimming: 1 base; junction bases outside the gene matches: 5. The germline gives CDR1 MDHEN, CDR2 SYDVKM. This CDR3 is 18 amino acids long. CDR3 region: CASSLFMTGGSYNSPLHF. The CDR3 DNA reads TGTGCCAGCAGTTTATTTATGACAGGGGGTTCCTATAATTCACCCCTCCACTTT. Supplemented by reference TRBV28 and TRBJ1-6, the full variable domain reads DVKVTQSSRYLVKRTGEKVFLECVQDMDHENMFWYRQDPGLGLRLIYFSYDVKMKEKGDIPEGYSVSREKKERFSLILESASTNQTSMYLCASSLFMTGGSYNSPLHFGNGTRLTVT.

As regards this clone: At one end, the junction sequence differs from germline, possibly due to a read error. The V call is TRBV3-1 (or the pseudogene TRBV3-2), the J call TRBJ2-1, with a tentative D call TRBD2 (6 bases). Germline-derived CDR1 and CDR2 are LGHDT and YNNKEL (reference sequence). The CDR3 extends over 21 amino acids. CDR3: CASSEDSETMRGRPLYNEQFF. CDR3 nucleotide sequence: TGTGCCAGCAGCGAAGATTCTGAGACAATGCGGGGTCGACCATTGTACAATGAGCAGTTCTTC.

This chain connects TRBV28 to TRBJ2-5, with 9 bases fitting TRBD1. Germline V gene data show CDR1 as MDHEN and CDR2 as SYDVKM. The CDR3 spans 16 residues. The V and J ends lost 5 bases and 2 bases, in that order; junction bases with no gene match: 9. CDR3: CASSPFGTGKQETQYF. CDR3 coding DNA: TGTGCCAGCAGTCCCTTCGGGACAGGGAAGCAAGAGACCCAGTACTTC.

The rearrangement joins TRBV7-2 to TRBJ2-3; 11 nucleotides match TRBD2. CDR3 length: 16 residues. Unmatched junction bases numbered 12, after V lost 5 bases and J lost 8 bases. Germline V gene data show CDR1 as SGHTA and CDR2 as FQGNSA. The CDR3 spells CASSLGLAASGGTQYF. CDR3 DNA: TGTGCCAGCAGCCTGGGACTAGCGGCCTCAGGGGGTACGCAGTATTTT.

The V gene is TRBV5-4, the J gene TRBJ2-5, with 8 bases fitting TRBD2. The germline V gene has CDR1 SGHNT and CDR2 YYREEE (reference sequence). CDR3 size: 16 residues. Trimming at V came to 0 bases and at J to 1 base, leaving 5 bases not matched to a gene. The chain's CDR3 is CASSLDSAGGQETQYF. In DNA form, the CDR3 reads TGTGCCAGCAGCTTGGATTCGGCGGGGGGCCAAGAGACCCAGTACTTC.

The V call is TRBV3-1 (or the pseudogene TRBV3-2), the J call TRBJ2-2; D is unresolved. This CDR3 is 18 amino acids long. Trimming shortened V by 1 base and J by 0 bases, and 15 bases separated the two germline ends. Germline V gene data show CDR1 as LGHDT and CDR2 as YNNKEL (reference sequence). The CDR3 DNA is TGTGCCAGCAGCCAAGTCTTGCTAGTAAACTCGAACACCGGGGAGCTGTTTTTT. Residues: CASSQVLLVNSNTGELFF.

This chain connects TRBV6-6 to TRBJ2-7; TRBD1 agrees at 7 bases. The germline gives CDR1 MNHNY, CDR2 SVGAGI (reference sequence). J was trimmed by 5 bases and V by 4 bases; bases with no gene match: 5. The CDR3 is 13 residues long. The CDR3 here is CASSLYDRDEQYF. CDR3 nucleotides: TGTGCCAGCAGTTTATATGACAGGGACGAGCAGTACTTC.